Shown below are 6 T cell receptor beta chains from a single sample sequenced in a study of patients and donors after allogeneic stem cell transplantation. TCRdb reprocessed the RT-PCR reads via MiXCR and lists one record per CDR3 protein. The sample records 87,000 or so distinct CDR3 sequences, less than 5% being singletons. The specimen was blood, either unsorted or a sorted T cell fraction (not recorded which). These receptor sequences come from a human donor who was either an allogeneic HSCT recipient or a stem cell or donor lymphocyte infusion donor (not recorded which). It is not recorded whose cells these are; they may come from a transplant donor.

This clonotype was recorded at least ten times. The chain carries TRBV3-1 and TRBJ2-4; D is possibly TRBD2 (6 bases). There are 15 residues in the CDR3. Germline CDR1 and CDR2: LGHDT and YNNKEL (reference sequence). The V end lost 3 bases, the J end lost 6 bases, and 15 bases lay between the germline ends. The CDR3 DNA reads TGTGCCAGCAGCCATGGCTCGGGGGTGGGAAACATTCAGTACTTC. It translates to CASSHGSGVGNIQYF. Full variable domain (rest looked up from reference TRBV3-1 and TRBJ2-4): DTAVSQTPKYLVTQMGNDKSIKCEQNLGHDTMYWYKQDSKKFLKIMFSYNNKELIINETVPNRFSPKSPDKAHLNLHINSLELGDSAVYFCASSHGSGVGNIQYFGAGTRLSVL.

This clonotype was observed many times. One junction end does not reproduce the germline sequence, and a read error may be involved. The rearrangement uses TRBV7-7 and TRBJ2-5; possibly TRBD1 or TRBD2 for D (5 bases each). This CDR3 region has 13 residues. Germline CDR1 and CDR2: SSHAT and FNYEAQ (reference sequence). CDR3 nucleotides: TGTGCTAGCAGCTTGGGGGTTCGAGAGACCCAGTACTTC. Protein product: CASSLGVRETQYF.

The J gene is TRBJ1-2, the V gene TRBV30, with D possibly matching TRBD1 (6 bases). Looked up from germline, CDR1 is GTSNPN and CDR2 is SVGIG (reference sequence). This CDR3 comprises 13 residues. Trimming took 3 bases from V and 7 from J, leaving 15 bases between them. The DNA of the CDR3 is TGTGCCTGGAGCTTTACAGGGAGTGGTGGCTACACCTTC. It is translated as CAWSFTGSGGYTF.

V is TRBV5-1 and J is TRBJ2-1; D may be TRBD2 (5 bases). The V end was cut by 1 base, the J end by 3 bases, with 17 bases between. CDR1 is SGHRS and CDR2 is YFSETQ in the germline V gene. There are 17 residues in the CDR3. The CDR3 protein is CASSLTPPQGSYNEQFF. The CDR3 DNA sequence: TGCGCCAGCAGCTTGACACCCCCACAAGGGAGCTACAATGAGCAGTTCTTC.

V is TRBV29-1 and J is TRBJ2-3; D not resolved. The V gene's germline CDR1 is SQVTM and CDR2 ANQGSEA. The CDR3 sequence is 14 residues long. V shed 4 bases and J shed 6 bases, with 17 bases lying between them. CDR3 protein: CSVGKANGEDTQYF. CDR3 in DNA: TGCAGCGTTGGGAAGGCGAACGGTGAGGATACGCAGTATTTT.

This chain uses TRBV28 with TRBJ2-7; D unclear. V dropped 2 bases and J dropped 0 bases, with 11 bases sitting between them. There are 15 residues in the CDR3. CDR1 and CDR2 (germline): MDHEN, SYDVKM. CDR3 in amino acids: CASSLQTRSSYEQYF. The CDR3 DNA sequence: TGTGCCAGCAGTTTACAGACAAGGAGCTCCTACGAGCAGTACTTC.